This is a list of T cell receptor beta chains from one sample in a study of blood T cells in healthy people across ages. A single record per CDR3 protein comes from TCRdb applying MiXCR to the 5' RACE reads. This table holds 750,000 to 950,000 distinct CDR3 sequences, roughly 25% found once. These data also formed part of another study, on T cells of mothers and their children.

Sequencing used blood. Receptors were obtained from a boy between 10 and 17 years old in good health. Each CDR3 is given with its conserved first and last residue. D genes are given only for firm matches. Not all rows give a size; the values are once, few, many and, for expanded clones, a class.

j_call,d_call,v_call,clone_size,cdr3_nt,cdr3_aa
TRBJ2-1,.,TRBV24-1,.,TGTGCCACCAGTGATTCGACCGACAGTGAGCAGTTCTTC,CATSDSTDSEQFF
TRBJ2-1,TRBD2,TRBV12-3/TRBV12-4,few,TGTGCCAGCAGCCGTAGCGGGGGTCAGTCCTACAATGAGCAGTTCTTC,CASSRSGGQSYNEQFF
TRBJ2-1,.,TRBV5-1,.,TGCGCCAGCAAAAAGGAAGGGACAAATGAGCAGTTCTTC,CASKKEGTNEQFF
TRBJ2-1,.,TRBV11-2,few,TGTGCCAGCAGCTTATCGTTGGTCGGGGTGGGCTCCTACAATGAGCAGTTCTTC,CASSLSLVGVGSYNEQFF
TRBJ1-2,.,TRBV20-1,.,TGCAGTGCTAGGCCTCCCGGGACTCATAAAGCTAACTATGGCTACACCTTC,CSARPPGTHKANYGYTF
TRBJ2-5,TRBD2,TRBV2,.,TGTGCCAGCAGTGAAACCCCTAGCGGGGAAGAGACCCAGTACTTC,CASSETPSGEETQYF
TRBJ1-1,.,TRBV27,.,TGTGCCAGCAGTTTATTGTCCCCGGGCCGACGGGCGGCTTTCTTT,CASSLLSPGRRAAFF
TRBJ1-4,.,TRBV6-6,.,TGTGCCAGCAGTTACTCCGGGGCCGGGAATGAAAAACTGTTTTTT,CASSYSGAGNEKLFF
TRBJ2-2,.,TRBV30,few,TGTGCCTGGGAGAAAGGGCCTTCCACCGGGGAGCTGTTTTTT,CAWEKGPSTGELFF
TRBJ1-3,.,TRBV11-2,.,TGTGCCAGCAGCTTAAGGGTCCCGAGCTCTGGAAACACCATATATTTT,CASSLRVPSSGNTIYF
TRBJ2-5,.,TRBV7-6,few,TGTGCCAGCAGCTTAGCCTGGGGCGGGGAGACCCAGTACTTC,CASSLAWGGETQYF
TRBJ1-4,.,TRBV5-1,many,TGCGCCAGCAGCTTGGGGGGCCGGGGTGAAAAACTGTTTTTT,CASSLGGRGEKLFF
TRBJ1-4,.,TRBV4-1,.,TGCGCCAGCACCAAATTAATGGGGGCAAAAGGTGAAAAACTGTTTTTT,CASTKLMGAKGEKLFF
TRBJ2-3,.,TRBV5-1,.,TGCGCCAGCAGCTTTTATAGCGCAGATACGCAGTATTTT,CASSFYSADTQYF
TRBJ2-7,.,TRBV13,.,TGTGCCAGCAGCTTAGACGGCGGGGTCCTCTCCTACGAGCAGTACTTC,CASSLDGGVLSYEQYF
TRBJ2-2,.,TRBV7-2,few,TGTGCCAGCAGCTTAGAAGCTTTCGGGGAGCTGTTTTTT,CASSLEAFGELFF